The sequence of this T cell receptor (beta chain) was determined in a study of cytomegalovirus exposure and HLA in healthy donors. V was clipped by 11 bases and J by 1 base, with 14 bases between them. CDR3 size: 13 residues. Per germline, CDR1 SNHLY and CDR2 FYNNEI. The PCR employed 60 Vbeta primers together with 13 Jbeta primers. Data came from immunoSEQ multiplex PCR; TCRdb stores just in-frame clones and leaves some out. In the table there are under 80,000 clones, roughly 80% of which are singletons. Overall study results and limits: A missense variant in DCLRE1C was later tied to TCR beta V- and J-gene trimming.

In regard to this clone: The antigen is not known.

Sequenced input: PBMCs. This receptor was identified in a woman between 40 and 50 years old in good health and CMV-seronegative. This rearrangement joins TRBV2 to TRBJ2-5; maybe TRBD2 (7 bases). In nucleotides, the CDR3 is TGTGCCGGGGGGGCGTACACCCAAGAGACCCAGTACTTC. This sequence encodes CAGGAYTQETQYF.